A single T cell receptor (beta chain) is shown here with its context. A read error may account for a junction end that differs from germline. Use of 60 Vbeta and 13 Jbeta primers characterized the PCR. This table comes from immunoSEQ multiplex PCR, and its TCRdb copy is limited to in-frame clones, with some not included. The data contain about 200,000 clones, 60% to 80% of them seen just once; the ten biggest clones take up around 1.8%. Germline V gene lookup returns CDR1 SSHAT and CDR2 FNYEAQ (reference sequence). This CDR3 region has 17 residues. The sample is drawn from a study of cytomegalovirus exposure and HLA in healthy donors.

The specimen sequenced was PBMCs. This sequence originates from a man in his late teens or twenties in good health and CMV-seronegative. The chain couples TRBV7-7 to TRBJ2-2; 7 positions match TRBD2. The CDR3 spells CASSLVGRGGNTGELFF. CDR3 sequence (DNA): TGTGCTAGCAGCTTAGTCGGGCGCGGGGGGAACACCGGGGAGCTGTTTTTT.